The next 7 T cell receptor beta chains were all read from a single sample in a study of cytotoxic CD8 clonotypes in ibrutinib-treated CLL. Sequencing was performed with immunoSEQ multiplex PCR; in TCRdb, only in-frame clones are kept and a portion is missing. The sample has under 200,000 clones, more than 75% seen once. Specimen: PBMCs, collected after 12 months of ibrutinib treatment. These receptors all come from a human donor with chronic lymphocytic leukemia.

The CDR3 region has the DNA TGTGCCAGCAGCCTGCGGGAGGGCCGGCAAACCTACGAGCAGTACTTC. Its translation is CASSLREGRQTYEQYF. The rearrangement joins TRBV21-1 to TRBJ2-7; the table gives TRBD2 as D, unverified against the DNA. TRBV21-1 is a pseudogene. The CDR3 is 16 residues long.

This clone was counted only a few times. V gene TRBV5-1 combines with J gene TRBJ2-2, with D maybe TRBD2 (6 bases). CDR1 is SGHRS and CDR2 is YFSETQ in the germline V gene. With 0 bases removed from V and 6 bases from J, the gap between germline ends came to 15 bases. The CDR3 is 16 amino acids. This CDR3 is CASSLGPRLVSGELFF. CDR3 DNA sequence: TGCGCCAGCAGCTTGGGGCCCCGACTAGTTTCCGGGGAGCTGTTTTTT.

The chain has TRBV25-1 and TRBJ1-6; a possible D gene is TRBD1 (5 bases). Germline-derived CDR1 and CDR2 are MGHDK and SYGVNS. The CDR3 contains 16 residues. V was shortened by 5 bases and J by 4 bases, with 15 bases between the two germline ends. DNA of the CDR3: TGTGCCAGCAGTCGCTCAGGGACTCGATATAATTCACCCCTCCACTTT. Protein product: CASSRSGTRYNSPLHF.

The chain carries TRBV18 and TRBJ2-3; 13 bases align to TRBD2. This CDR3 region has 15 residues. The germline V gene has CDR1 KGHSH and CDR2 LQKENI. The trim removed 6 bases at V and 4 bases at J, leaving 4 bases unmatched. Here the CDR3 DNA reads TGTGCCAGCTCGCCGGGACTAGCGGGACCAGATACGCAGTATTTT. It translates to CASSPGLAGPDTQYF.

This sequence joins TRBV20-1 and TRBJ2-7; D gene ambiguous. V lost 6 bases and J 7 bases, leaving 13 bases between the germline ends. The CDR3 extends over 11 amino acids. Germline V gene data show CDR1 as DFQATT and CDR2 as SNEGSKA (reference sequence). The CDR3 region is CSAMDQGEQYF. The CDR3, as DNA: TGCAGTGCAATGGACCAAGGGGAGCAGTACTTC.

The genes are TRBV7-3 and TRBJ2-3; no definite D call. Per the germline V gene, CDR1 is SGHTA and CDR2 is FQGTGA. This CDR3 is 13 amino acids long. V was pared by 5 bases and J by 2 bases, with 8 bases between. The CDR3 bases are TGTGCCAGCAGCCCGGTGGCCACAGATACGCAGTATTTT. Translating gives CASSPVATDTQYF.

This sequence joins TRBV7-9 and TRBJ2-3, with a possible D match to TRBD1 (6 bases). CDR1 is SEHNR and CDR2 is FQNEAQ in the germline V gene (reference sequence). The CDR3 loop spans 16 amino acids. Between the trimmed V and J ends, which lost 1 base and 1 base, there was a span of 12 bases. CDR3 in DNA: TGTGCCAGCAGCTTAGGTTCAGGGGTACGCACAGATACGCAGTATTTT. The encoded protein is CASSLGSGVRTDTQYF. Variable domain in full (rest from reference TRBV7-9 and TRBJ2-3): DTGVSQNPRHKITKRGQNVTFRCDPISEHNRLYWYRQTLGQGPEFLTYFQNEAQLEKSRLLSDRFSAERPKGSFSTLEIQRTEQGDSAMYLCASSLGSGVRTDTQYFGPGTRLTVL.